The subject of this entry is one T cell receptor (beta chain). The antigen remains unidentified. These data originate in a study of PD-1 blockade in classical Hodgkin lymphoma. Study findings and constraints: By C4D1, diversity of CD4+ TCRs had risen significantly, whereas that of CD8+ TCRs had not.

Time point in this sample: cycle 4 day 1 (C4D1), after more than 5 weeks of nivolumab. Relapse after autologous stem cell transplantation occurred in every patient, and brentuximab vedotin exposure varied. Produced via immunoSEQ multiplex PCR; TCRdb's table is partial and in-frame only. The sample includes 110,000 or so clones, about nine tenths of them seen just once. This clonotype originated in a human donor with classical Hodgkin lymphoma. Sample: peripheral blood mononuclear cells (PBMCs), taken before the fourth cycle of nivolumab.

The CDR3 DNA reads TGTGCCAGCAAGGAATGGTCCAATCAGCCCCAGCATTTT. It specifies CASKEWSNQPQHF. The chain links TRBV2 to TRBJ1-5; D remains ambiguous. The V end lost 7 bases, the J end lost 3 bases, and 10 bases lay between the germline ends. This CDR3 comprises 13 residues. Looked up from germline, CDR1 is SNHLY and CDR2 is FYNNEI.